This TCR beta chain came from a study of cytomegalovirus exposure and HLA in healthy donors. V gave up 0 bases and J gave up 5 bases, with 7 bases separating them. There are 12 residues in the CDR3. CDR1 and CDR2 (germline): GTSNPN, SVGIG (reference sequence). Researchers ran the PCR with 60 Vbeta and 13 Jbeta primers. The method was immunoSEQ multiplex PCR; TCRdb's version includes in-frame clones alone and lacks a portion of them. The sample contains about 110,000 clones, over 75% of which appear only once. The TCR was taken from a man aged 25-45 years in good health and CMV-seropositive. The material sequenced was PBMCs. This sequence joins TRBV30 and TRBJ2-5; D is unclear. CDR3: CAWSVAGETQYF. CDR3 DNA sequence: TGTGCCTGGAGTGTCGCCGGGGAGACCCAGTACTTC. Drawing the rest from reference TRBV30 and TRBJ2-5, the complete variable domain is SQTIHQWPATLVQPVGSPLSLECTVEGTSNPNLYWYRQAAGRGLQLLFYSVGIGQISSEVPQNLSASRPQDRQFILSSKKLLLSDSGFYLCAWSVAGETQYFGPGTRLLVL.